The TCR beta chain described here comes from a study of blood T cells in healthy people across ages. A J-beta primer mix and a sample-barcoded 5' primer were used in a second PCR of roughly 6 to 11 cycles. TCRdb processed the 5' RACE reads anew with MiXCR; each CDR3 protein has one entry. The table has approximately 1,000,000 distinct CDR3 sequences, 45% seen once; the top ten hold approximately 17%. Per germline, CDR1 MNHEY and CDR2 SVGEGT. The CDR3 contains 14 residues. Comment on this clonotype: The junction differs from germline at one of its ends, possibly a read error.

Sequencing input: blood. The chain employs TRBV6-2 or TRBV6-3 and TRBJ1-2, with D possibly matching TRBD1 (5 bases). This sequence was found in a woman aged 55-70 years in good health. This CDR3 is CAGSFQPGNYGYTF. CDR3 nucleotide sequence: TGTGCCGGCAGTTTTCAGCCAGGGAACTATGGCTACACCTTC.